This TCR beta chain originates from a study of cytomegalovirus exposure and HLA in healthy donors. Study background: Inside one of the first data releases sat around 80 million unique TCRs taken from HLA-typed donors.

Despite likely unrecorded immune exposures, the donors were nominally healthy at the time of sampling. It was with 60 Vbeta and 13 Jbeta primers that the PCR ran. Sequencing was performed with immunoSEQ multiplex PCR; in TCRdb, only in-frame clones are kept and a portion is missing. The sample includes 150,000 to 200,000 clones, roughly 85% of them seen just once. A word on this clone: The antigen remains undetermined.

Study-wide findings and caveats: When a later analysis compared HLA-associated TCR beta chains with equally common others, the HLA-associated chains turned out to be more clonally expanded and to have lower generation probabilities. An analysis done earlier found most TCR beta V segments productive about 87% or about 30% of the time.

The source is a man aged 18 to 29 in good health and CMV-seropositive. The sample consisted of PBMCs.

CDR3 bases: TGCGCCAGCAGCTTGGCTAGCGGGGGGGGTTCGCGGTTCCCAGATACGCAGTATTTT. It yields the protein CASSLASGGGSRFPDTQYF. The V and J genes are TRBV5-1 and TRBJ2-3, with 12 bases matching TRBD2. The CDR3 has 19 amino acids. Germline V gene data show CDR1 as SGHRS and CDR2 as YFSETQ. V dropped 0 bases and J dropped 4; count of bases not matched to a gene: 12.